The present T cell receptor beta chain was sequenced within a study of OX40 agonist ivuxolimab in advanced cancers. Profiled with immunoSEQ multiplex PCR; TCRdb holds only in-frame clones, not every one. This repertoire shows just under 80,000 clones, about nine tenths found once; its top ten account for 0.38%. Regarding this clone: The target antigen is unknown.

Study-wide points: Low normalized T-cell clonal expansion was additionally recorded for some nonresponders.

Sequencing used CD4+ or CD8+ T cells sorted from blood, obtained in a trial of the OX40 agonist ivuxolimab. The receptor comes from an adult with an advanced solid tumor such as melanoma, head and neck, liver or kidney cancer.

CDR3 loop: CAISNSYNEQFF. The CDR3 nucleotides read TGTGCCATCAGTAATAGCTACAATGAGCAGTTCTTC. This chain uses TRBV10-3 with TRBJ2-1; D not resolved. The V and J ends lost 5 bases and 3 bases respectively, with 5 bases between them. The CDR3 covers 12 residues. The germline CDR1 and CDR2 sequences are ENHRY and SYGVKD.